The sequence of this TCR beta chain was determined in a study of blood T cell repertoires in COVID-19. In the study overall: The origin of the acute and convalescent COVID-19 samples was the United States, Italy and Spain.

The CDR3 spans 14 residues. J was trimmed by 4 bases and V by 5 bases; bases with no gene match: 7. CDR1 is LGHDT, CDR2 YNNKEL, per germline (reference sequence). TCRdb keeps only in-frame clones here, not all; method: immunoSEQ multiplex PCR. This sample carries 220,000 or so clones, around 87% of them seen once, and the ten largest clones take about a tenth. The rearrangement links TRBV3-1 (or the pseudogene TRBV3-2) to TRBJ1-2, with 7 bases matching TRBD1. The sequenced sample was peripheral blood. The receptor comes from a woman aged 45-65 years with COVID-19, enrolled during active disease. CDR3 nucleotides: TGTGCCAGCAGCTCGGAGGGGGACAGCTATGGCTACACCTTC. Residues: CASSSEGDSYGYTF.